This T cell receptor (beta chain) was documented in a study of shared clonotypes between healthy human individuals. Study in general: The cohort had a couple of women and a few men, ages 18 to 49.

This clone was detected once. Ten immunoSEQ deep assay plates were used to sequence the DNA of unsorted PBMCs. In the source study's methods: Junction-only immunoSEQ sequences carried no quality scores, so filtering differed. Clones were sequenced by immunoSEQ multiplex PCR, and TCRdb holds only the in-frame ones, with some missing. V, J and clone size were drawn from that table, and D and trimming were deduced from the DNA. The table has 520,000 or so clones, less than 85% seen once. V lost 4 bases and J lost 4, with 17 bases in between. The CDR3 covers 16 residues. From germline, CDR1 is MDHEN and CDR2 SYDVKM.

This sequence was found in a woman aged 40-49 years in good health. Some clones in this sample may be carry-over from other donors' samples. V and J are TRBV28 and TRBJ1-3; TRBD1 is a possible D gene (6 bases). The sample consisted of PBMCs. The CDR3 coding sequence is TGTGCCAGCAGTTGGGGGGGCGAGCTAGCCGGAAACACCATATATTTT. This translates into CASSWGGELAGNTIYF.